This T cell receptor (beta chain) was identified in a study of beta chain features in type 1 diabetes. Study in general: Cell yields, gender and age were comparable in patients and healthy donors.

The authors reverse transcribed all of the isolated RNA, so sequencing captured expressed TCRB transcripts. The data were produced by immunoSEQ multiplex PCR, yet TCRdb's version contains in-frame clones alone and is incomplete. The sample consists of under 300,000 clones, about 30% of them appearing once. V gave up 5 bases and J gave up 5 bases; unmatched junction bases: 12. This CDR3 region has 16 residues. Looked up from germline, CDR1 is SGHTA and CDR2 is FQGNSA. Findings and limits, study-wide: Among type 1 diabetes patients, VDJ junctions had fewer insertions and more deletions. It was among patients, rather than healthy donors, that naive, central memory and Treg TCRB repertoires appeared more similar. Among all four CD4+ subsets, Type 1 diabetes patients had TCRB CDR3s that were moderately but significantly shorter.

Note on this clone: Its antigen is unknown.

The J gene is TRBJ2-5, the V gene TRBV7-2, with 9 bases lining up with TRBD2. The sequencing input was central memory CD4+ T cells from blood. The TCR sequence derives from a man aged 25 to 45 in good health. The CDR3 coding sequence is TGTGCCAGCAGCACCTGGGGAGGGCTAGCGGGGGAGACCCAGTACTTC. Its translation: CASSTWGGLAGETQYF.